This T cell receptor beta chain was sequenced during a study of T cells expressing NK-cell markers. About the study: In the group of eight sequenced donors, seven were HCMV-seropositive and one was seronegative.

Study conclusions and caveats: There were four donors in whom these clonotypes also led the CD3+CD56-NKG2C+ fraction.

Of note for this clonotype: Its specificity is not known.

The length of the CDR3 is 16 residues. Germline V gene data show CDR1 as SGHTA and CDR2 as FQGTGA. TCRdb reprocessed the 5' RACE reads, with one entry per CDR3 protein and no DNA. The sample has approximately 150,000 distinct CDR3 sequences. What was sequenced was blood T cells: a sorted CD56 or NKG2C T cell subset, CD4+ or CD8+ T cells, or bulk PBMC T cells (not recorded which). The rearrangement uses TRBV7-3 and TRBJ2-1; without DNA, the TCRdb call of TRBD1 cannot be checked. The clonotype originates from a woman between 18 and 69 years old in good health. The CDR3 loop reads CASSLRGGDVYNEQFF.